The 27 T cell receptor beta chains below were found in one sample sequenced in a study of T cells after yellow fever vaccination. TCRdb independently ran MiXCR on the 5' RACE reads; one entry per CDR3 protein. The data contain some 300,000 distinct CDR3 sequences, around 8.1% of them singletons. Sequenced material: PBMCs, taken about 41 days after the first yellow fever vaccination. The origin of the receptors is a man aged 18 to 30 who received the YFV17D yellow fever vaccine.

The chain combines TRBV20-1 with TRBJ2-1, with D possibly matching TRBD2 (7 bases). There are 15 residues in the CDR3. Germline assignment: CDR1 DFQATT and CDR2 SNEGSKA (reference sequence). V was shortened by 5 bases and J by 7 bases, with 21 bases between the two germline ends. This CDR3 reads CSAALRGPRGNEQFF. The CDR3 DNA is TGCAGTGCTGCACTACGGGGGCCGCGGGGGAATGAGCAGTTCTTC.

The V gene is TRBV6-1, the J gene TRBJ2-7, with a weak D call TRBD1 (5 bases). Germline assignment: CDR1 MNHNS and CDR2 SASEGT. The V end was cut by 6 bases, the J end by 6 bases, with 15 bases between. CDR3 length: 13 residues. DNA for the CDR3: TGTGCCAGCAGGGACGGTGGGGCTCGCGAGCAGTACTTC. The encoded protein is CASRDGGAREQYF.

The chain joins TRBV3-1 to TRBJ2-5; TRBD2 matches 7 bases. The CDR3 is 15 residues long. From germline, CDR1 is LGHDT and CDR2 YNNKEL (reference sequence). Germline trimming cut 0 bases from V and 8 bases from J; bases unmatched to any gene: 9. The CDR3 DNA follows: TGTGCCAGCAGCCAAGATTCTAGCGGTCTCAGAACCCAGTACTTC. This translates into CASSQDSSGLRTQYF.

In this sample, this clonotype turned up a few times. The chain uses TRBV5-1 and TRBJ2-5; weak D call: TRBD1 (6 bases). This CDR3 is built from 14 residues. Trimming stripped 4 bases from V and 2 bases from J, with 12 bases between. CDR1 is SGHRS, CDR2 YFSETQ, per germline. CDR3 bases: TGCGCCAGCAGCAGTGGACAGAGTCAAGAGACCCAGTACTTC. Its protein product is CASSSGQSQETQYF.

This chain joins TRBV5-1 and TRBJ1-6; D is possibly TRBD1 (6 bases). V dropped 2 bases and J dropped 7 bases, with 16 bases sitting between them. Germline V lookup: CDR1 SGHRS, CDR2 YFSETQ. This CDR3 has 16 amino acids. Written as DNA, the CDR3 is TGCGCCAGCAGCTTAATTGCCCGGACAGAAAATTCACCCCTCCACTTT. Encoded protein: CASSLIARTENSPLHF.

This sequence joins TRBV27 and TRBJ1-5, with 9 bases fitting TRBD1. CDR1 is MNHEY and CDR2 is SMNVEV in the germline V gene (reference sequence). The CDR3 runs to 19 residues. J was trimmed by 6 bases and V by 5 bases; bases with no gene match: 20. CDR3: CASSSTGTGILVFGQPQHF. CDR3 nucleotide sequence: TGTGCCAGCAGTAGTACCGGGACAGGGATCTTAGTTTTTGGTCAGCCCCAGCATTTT.

There are a few counts of this clonotype. V gene TRBV4-3 combines with J gene TRBJ2-1; 7 bases agree with TRBD1. Trimming cost V 0 bases and J 7 bases; bases outside gene matches: 0. The CDR3 covers 13 residues. Germline CDR1 is LGHNA and CDR2 is YSLEER. CDR3 nucleotide sequence: TGCGCCAGCAGCCAAGAACAGGGGAATGAGCAGTTCTTC. Translating gives CASSQEQGNEQFF.

J is TRBJ2-7 and V is TRBV2, with D possibly matching TRBD2 (6 bases). V was pared by 6 bases and J by 2 bases, with 14 bases between. Germline CDR1 is SNHLY and CDR2 is FYNNEI. The CDR3 runs 14 residues. CDR3 sequence reads: CASSGAGRTYEQYF. The CDR3, as DNA: TGTGCCAGCAGCGGGGCAGGGAGGACCTACGAGCAGTACTTC.

This rearrangement joins TRBV12-3 or TRBV12-4 to TRBJ2-2; 7 nucleotides align to TRBD1. V lost 5 bases to trimming and J lost 3 bases; unmatched junction nucleotides: 6. This CDR3 contains 15 residues. The CDR3 region has the DNA TGTGCCAGCAGTCTCGGGACAGCGTACACCGGGGAGCTGTTTTTT. Amino acids: CASSLGTAYTGELFF.

This clonotype appeared a few times. The chain recombines TRBV10-3 with TRBJ1-2, with D perhaps TRBD1 (5 bases). This CDR3 has 13 residues. CDR1 and CDR2 (germline): ENHRY, SYGVKD. The V end lost 10 bases, the J end lost 4 bases, and 16 bases lay between the germline ends. CDR3 protein: CATSGTETYGYTF. CDR3 DNA: TGTGCCACCTCCGGGACGGAGACCTATGGCTACACCTTC.

In this sample, this clonotype turned up many times. J is TRBJ2-3 and V is TRBV4-1; D gene uncertain. This CDR3 has 13 amino acids. Germline values: CDR1 MGHRA, CDR2 YSYEKL. The V end lost 1 base, the J end lost 6 bases, and 8 bases lay between the germline ends. The CDR3 sequence: CASSQGGVDTQYF. The CDR3 DNA follows: TGCGCCAGCAGCCAAGGTGGGGTGGATACGCAGTATTTT.

The table lists this clonotype with a few counts. The gene calls are TRBV28 and TRBJ2-7; 7 bases fit TRBD1. The CDR3 totals 13 residues. The V gene's germline CDR1 is MDHEN and CDR2 SYDVKM. J was trimmed by 3 bases and V by 7 bases; bases with no gene match: 6. This CDR3 reads CASTGTEGYEQYV. CDR3 nucleotide sequence: TGTGCCAGCACCGGGACAGAAGGCTACGAGCAGTACGTC.

The chain is built from TRBV4-1 and TRBJ2-2; possibly TRBD1 or TRBD2 for D (5 bases each). With 4 bases removed from V and 7 bases from J, the gap between germline ends came to 10 bases. CDR1 and CDR2 from the germline V gene are MGHRA and YSYEKL. The CDR3 loop spans 13 amino acids. The CDR3 here is CASSPPGSGELFF. DNA of the CDR3: TGCGCCAGCAGCCCACCAGGGAGCGGGGAGCTGTTTTTT.

This clonotype was detected a few times. The rearrangement joins TRBV7-2 to TRBJ1-1, with 9 bases matching TRBD1. Germline V lookup: CDR1 SGHTA, CDR2 FQGNSA. The CDR3 has 14 residues. J was trimmed by 4 bases and V by 6 bases; bases with no gene match: 6. This CDR3 is CASSPDRGFTEAFF. As DNA, the CDR3 is TGTGCCAGCAGTCCGGACAGGGGATTCACTGAAGCTTTCTTT.

This chain links TRBV29-1 with TRBJ2-5, with 7 bases lining up with TRBD1. CDR1 and CDR2 from the germline V gene are SQVTM and ANQGSEA. This CDR3 spans 14 amino acids. Trimming removed 1 base from V and 4 bases from J; junction bases left unmatched: 6. The DNA of the CDR3 is TGCAGCGTTGAAGTTGTAGGGGGCGGAGAGACCCAGTACTTC. Translation: CSVEVVGGGETQYF.

There are a few counts of this clonotype. The chain carries TRBV7-2 and TRBJ2-7; TRBD2 matches 8 bases. Per the germline V gene, CDR1 is SGHTA and CDR2 is FQGNSA. Germline trimming cut 5 bases from V and 3 bases from J; bases unmatched to any gene: 12. This CDR3 spans 16 amino acids. The DNA for the CDR3 is TGTGCCAGCAGCCTAGGGGGTGCCAGCGGGGGCTACGAGCAGTACTTC. Protein sequence: CASSLGGASGGYEQYF. The complete variable domain, with remaining parts taken from reference TRBV7-2 and TRBJ2-7, reads GAGVSQSPSNKVTEKGKDVELRCDPISGHTALYWYRQSLGQGLEFLIYFQGNSAPDKSGLPSDRFSAERTGGSVSTLTIQRTQQEDSAVYLCASSLGGASGGYEQYFGPGTRLTVT.

This clonotype was counted at least ten times. This chain uses TRBV7-2 with TRBJ1-2; 10 nucleotides match TRBD1. This CDR3 comprises 14 residues. V shed 7 bases and J 2 bases; nucleotides not matched to a gene: 4. Germline-derived CDR1 and CDR2 are SGHTA and FQGNSA. The CDR3 protein is CASIPTGGNYGYTF. CDR3 in DNA: TGTGCCAGCATCCCGACAGGGGGCAACTATGGCTACACCTTC.

This clonotype was seen a few times. The rearrangement links TRBV7-8 to TRBJ2-1, with D possibly called TRBD1 or TRBD2 (5 bases each). The germline V and J ends were trimmed by 2 bases and 8 bases, with 13 bases remaining between them. This CDR3 contains 14 residues. In germline, CDR1 is SGHVS, CDR2 FQNEAQ. The CDR3 region is CASSLTRGKDEQFF. For the CDR3, the DNA is TGTGCCAGCAGCTTAACGAGGGGTAAGGATGAGCAGTTCTTC.

This clonotype was counted a single time. J is TRBJ2-5 and V is TRBV5-5; D unresolved. Germline-derived CDR1 and CDR2 are SGHKS and YYEKEE (reference sequence). Trimming removed 9 bases at V and 4 bases at J, with 16 bases between. CDR3 length: 13 residues. The CDR3 sequence is CAMGPGLVETQYF. The CDR3 DNA is TGTGCCATGGGCCCTGGGCTCGTAGAGACCCAGTACTTC.

This clonotype appeared many times. The chain uses TRBV29-1 and TRBJ2-1, with D possibly TRBD2 on 7 matching bases. V lost 5 bases and J 7 bases, leaving 15 bases between the germline ends. The CDR3 is 13 amino acids. Looked up from germline, CDR1 is SQVTM and CDR2 is ANQGSEA. The CDR3 DNA follows: TGCAGCGTTTGGGGGGGCCACGGGAATGAGCAGTTCTTC. Encoded protein: CSVWGGHGNEQFF.

There are a few counts of this clonotype. J is TRBJ1-5 and V is TRBV7-9; D gene unclear. This CDR3 region has 15 residues. Trimming removed 5 bases at V and 3 bases at J, with 14 bases between. The germline gives CDR1 SEHNR, CDR2 FQNEAQ (reference sequence). The CDR3 coding sequence is TGTGCCAGCAGCCCTGGACCGGACCACAATCAGCCCCAGCATTTT. Translated, it gives CASSPGPDHNQPQHF.

This clonotype was counted a few times. The V and J genes are TRBV7-9 and TRBJ1-4, with TRBD1 as a possible D gene (5 bases). The CDR3 length is 16 residues. The germline CDR1 and CDR2 sequences are SEHNR and FQNEAQ (reference sequence). The ends were cut back, 6 bases at V and 1 base at J, with 15 bases in the middle. CDR3 residues: CASSKDLDRTNEKLFF. Here the CDR3 DNA reads TGTGCCAGCAGTAAGGATCTCGACAGAACTAATGAAAAACTGTTTTTT.

The V call is TRBV5-6, the J call TRBJ2-1; D perhaps matches TRBD2 (6 bases). This CDR3 spans 15 amino acids. The germline CDR1 and CDR2 sequences are SGHDT and YYEEEE. V was clipped by 0 bases and J by 5 bases, with 12 bases between them. The CDR3 region has the DNA TGTGCCAGCAGCTTGGGGCGGGGCCCTAACAATGAGCAGTTCTTC. Its translation: CASSLGRGPNNEQFF.

The chain is built from TRBV5-1 and TRBJ2-1; the match to TRBD2 covers 12 bases. V was clipped by 3 bases and J by 5 bases; unmatched bases: 3. Looked up from germline, CDR1 is SGHRS and CDR2 is YFSETQ. The CDR3 runs to 15 residues. CDR3 region: CASSSTSGGHNEQFF. The CDR3 nucleotides read TGCGCCAGCAGCTCGACTAGCGGGGGCCACAATGAGCAGTTCTTC.

This clonotype was picked up a small number of times. The chain is built from TRBV27 and TRBJ1-4; D is undetermined. This CDR3 contains 13 residues. Germline V gives CDR1 MNHEY, CDR2 SMNVEV (reference sequence). Between the trimmed V and J ends, which lost 6 bases and 8 bases, there was a span of 13 bases. The CDR3 DNA sequence: TGTGCCAGCAGGCAGCAGTCTAGGGAAAAACTGTTTTTT. Residues: CASRQQSREKLFF.

This clonotype appeared a few times. The chain combines TRBV27 with TRBJ2-7; D is undetermined. The germline gives CDR1 MNHEY, CDR2 SMNVEV (reference sequence). The CDR3 extends over 15 amino acids. Trimming took off 1 base at V and 0 bases at J, with 10 bases between the two ends. The CDR3 is CASSLYSPSSYEQYF. DNA of the CDR3: TGTGCCAGCAGTTTATACTCGCCGAGCTCCTACGAGCAGTACTTC.

This clonotype was observed a few times. This chain links TRBV15 with TRBJ2-3; the match to TRBD2 covers 7 bases. The CDR3 is 15 amino acids. Germline trimming cut 3 bases from V and 0 bases from J; bases unmatched to any gene: 3. From germline, CDR1 is LNHNV and CDR2 YYDKDF (reference sequence). The chain's CDR3 is CATSRAGESTDTQYF. CDR3 nucleotide sequence: TGTGCCACCAGCAGGGCGGGGGAGAGCACAGATACGCAGTATTTT.